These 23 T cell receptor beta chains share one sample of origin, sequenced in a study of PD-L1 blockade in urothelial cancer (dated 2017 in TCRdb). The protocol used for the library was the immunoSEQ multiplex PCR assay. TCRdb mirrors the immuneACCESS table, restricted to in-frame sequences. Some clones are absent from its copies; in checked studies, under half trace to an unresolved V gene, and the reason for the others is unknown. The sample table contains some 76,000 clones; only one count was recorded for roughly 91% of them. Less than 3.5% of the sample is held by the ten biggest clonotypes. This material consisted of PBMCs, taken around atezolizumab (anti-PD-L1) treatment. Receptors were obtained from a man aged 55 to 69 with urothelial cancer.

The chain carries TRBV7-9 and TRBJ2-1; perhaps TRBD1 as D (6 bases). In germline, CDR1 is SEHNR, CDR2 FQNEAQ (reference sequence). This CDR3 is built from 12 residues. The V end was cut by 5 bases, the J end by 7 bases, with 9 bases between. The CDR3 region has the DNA TGTGCCAGCAGCCCCGACAGGAATGAGCAGTTCTTC. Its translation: CASSPDRNEQFF.

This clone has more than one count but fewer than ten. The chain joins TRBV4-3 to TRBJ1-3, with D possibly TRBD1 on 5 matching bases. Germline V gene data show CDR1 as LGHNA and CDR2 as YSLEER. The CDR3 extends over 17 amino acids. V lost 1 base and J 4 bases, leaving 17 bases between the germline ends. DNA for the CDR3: TGCGCCAGCAGCCAAGTTTTAGGGGTTGGTGCCGGAAACACCATATATTTT. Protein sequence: CASSQVLGVGAGNTIYF.

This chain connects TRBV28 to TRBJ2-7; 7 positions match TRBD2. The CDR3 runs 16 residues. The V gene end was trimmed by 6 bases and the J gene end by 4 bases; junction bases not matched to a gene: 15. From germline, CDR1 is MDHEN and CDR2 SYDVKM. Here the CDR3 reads CASRGSGTGEVYEQYF. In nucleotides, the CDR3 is TGTGCCAGCAGAGGGAGCGGGACGGGAGAGGTTTACGAGCAGTACTTC.

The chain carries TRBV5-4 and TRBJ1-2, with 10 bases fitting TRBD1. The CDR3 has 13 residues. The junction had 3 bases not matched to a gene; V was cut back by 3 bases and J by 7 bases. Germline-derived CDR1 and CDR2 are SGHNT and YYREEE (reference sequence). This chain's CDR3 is CASSSGTGVGYTF. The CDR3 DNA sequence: TGTGCCAGCAGCTCCGGGACAGGGGTTGGCTACACCTTC.

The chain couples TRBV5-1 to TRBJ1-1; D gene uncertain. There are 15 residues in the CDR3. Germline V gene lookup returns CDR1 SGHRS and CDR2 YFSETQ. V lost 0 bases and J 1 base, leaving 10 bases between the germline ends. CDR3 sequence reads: CASSLVAQRNTEAFF. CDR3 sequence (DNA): TGCGCCAGCAGCTTGGTGGCTCAACGGAACACTGAAGCTTTCTTT. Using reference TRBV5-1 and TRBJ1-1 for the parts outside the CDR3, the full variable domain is KAGVTQTPRYLIKTRGQQVTLSCSPISGHRSVSWYQQTPGQGLQFLFEYFSETQRNKGNFPGRFSGRQFSNSRSEMNVSTLELGDSALYLCASSLVAQRNTEAFFGQGTRLTVV.

CDR3 in DNA: TGTGCCTGGAGTAGGGGTAGCGGGGTTTGGCAAGAGACCCAGTACTTC. Its protein is CAWSRGSGVWQETQYF. V gene TRBV30 combines with J gene TRBJ2-5; 8 positions match TRBD2. Unmatched junction bases numbered 10, after V lost 2 bases and J lost 2 bases. This CDR3 is built from 16 residues. CDR1 and CDR2 from the germline V gene are GTSNPN and SVGIG (reference sequence).

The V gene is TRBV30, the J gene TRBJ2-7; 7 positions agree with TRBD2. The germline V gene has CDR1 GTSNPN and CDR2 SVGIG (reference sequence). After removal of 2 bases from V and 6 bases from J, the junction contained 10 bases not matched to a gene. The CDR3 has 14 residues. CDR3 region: CAWSSGLGPSEQYF. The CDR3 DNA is TGTGCCTGGAGTTCAGGACTAGGACCGTCCGAGCAGTACTTC.

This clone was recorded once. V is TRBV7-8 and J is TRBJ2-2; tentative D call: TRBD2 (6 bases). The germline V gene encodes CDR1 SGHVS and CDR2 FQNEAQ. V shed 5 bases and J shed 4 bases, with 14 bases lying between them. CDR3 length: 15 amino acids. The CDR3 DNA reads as TGTGCCAGCAGCGCTCGGGACTTCACCACCGGGGAGCTGTTTTTT. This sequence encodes CASSARDFTTGELFF.

DNA of the CDR3: TGCAGCGTTGGGAGTTCACCCCTCCACTTT. Encoded protein: CSVGSSPLHF. The gene calls are TRBV29-1 and TRBJ1-6; D unresolved. This CDR3 is 10 amino acids long. Trimming took off 4 bases at V and 9 bases at J, with 4 bases between the two ends. Per germline, CDR1 SQVTM and CDR2 ANQGSEA.

The CDR3: CASSLRGGGVANVLTF. The DNA for the CDR3 is TGTGCCAGCAGTTTAAGGGGGGGAGGGGTCGCCAACGTCCTGACTTTC. V is TRBV28 and J is TRBJ2-6, with D perhaps matching TRBD2 (7 bases). V lost 2 bases to trimming and J lost 7 bases, with 15 bases between them. This CDR3 spans 16 amino acids. The germline V gene has CDR1 MDHEN and CDR2 SYDVKM.

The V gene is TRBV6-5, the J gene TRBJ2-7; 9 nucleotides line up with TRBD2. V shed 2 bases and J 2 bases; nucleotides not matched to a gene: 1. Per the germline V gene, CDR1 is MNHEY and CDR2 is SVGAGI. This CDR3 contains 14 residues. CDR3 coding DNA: TGTGCCAGCAGTTACGCGGGAGGGCCCTACGAGCAGTACTTC. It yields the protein CASSYAGGPYEQYF.

Written as DNA, the CDR3 is TGTGCCAGCAGCCCCCGACAGGGGGCGATGTCCGGGGAGCTGTTTTTT. It yields the protein CASSPRQGAMSGELFF. V gene TRBV7-2 combines with J gene TRBJ2-2; TRBD1 agrees at 10 bases. Trimming took 5 bases from V and 6 from J; bases not matched to a gene: 9. The CDR3 spans 16 residues. Looked up from germline, CDR1 is SGHTA and CDR2 is FQGNSA.

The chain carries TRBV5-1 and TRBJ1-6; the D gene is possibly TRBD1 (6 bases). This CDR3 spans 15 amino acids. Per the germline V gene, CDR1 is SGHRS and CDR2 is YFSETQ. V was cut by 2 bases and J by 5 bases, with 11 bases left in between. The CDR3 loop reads CASSFDTGNNSPLHF. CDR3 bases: TGCGCCAGCAGCTTTGATACAGGGAATAATTCACCCCTCCACTTT.

In DNA form, the CDR3 reads TGTGCCAGCAGTTCTAGCACGCCTAGGGACGAGCAGTACTTC. Translated, it gives CASSSSTPRDEQYF. J is TRBJ2-7 and V is TRBV28; TRBD2 is a possible D gene (5 bases). The CDR3 is made up of 14 amino acids. Trimming took off 4 bases at V and 5 bases at J, with 15 bases between the two ends. The germline CDR1 and CDR2 sequences are MDHEN and SYDVKM.

CDR3 bases: TGTGCCAGCAGCTTAAAGGCGGGAGGAGTCTGGAATGAGCAGTTCTTC. Amino acid sequence: CASSLKAGGVWNEQFF. The chain joins TRBV7-8 to TRBJ2-1; 8 nucleotides align to TRBD2. Germline trimming cut 2 bases from V and 7 bases from J; bases unmatched to any gene: 10. The CDR3 sequence is 16 residues long. The germline CDR1 and CDR2 sequences are SGHVS and FQNEAQ.

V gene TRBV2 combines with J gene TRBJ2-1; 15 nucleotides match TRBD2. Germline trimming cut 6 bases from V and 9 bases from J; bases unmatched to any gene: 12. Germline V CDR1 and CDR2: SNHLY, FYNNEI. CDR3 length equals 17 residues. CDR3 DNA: TGTGCCAGCAGGAGGAGGACTAGCGGGAGGGGTGGAGGTGAGCAGTTCTTC. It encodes CASRRRTSGRGGGEQFF.

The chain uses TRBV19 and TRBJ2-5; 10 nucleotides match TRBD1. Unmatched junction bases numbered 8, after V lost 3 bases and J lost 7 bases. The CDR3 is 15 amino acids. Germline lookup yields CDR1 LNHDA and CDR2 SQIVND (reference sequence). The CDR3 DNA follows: TGTGCCAGTAGTATGACAGGGGGCTACCTAGTGACCCAGTACTTC. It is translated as CASSMTGGYLVTQYF.

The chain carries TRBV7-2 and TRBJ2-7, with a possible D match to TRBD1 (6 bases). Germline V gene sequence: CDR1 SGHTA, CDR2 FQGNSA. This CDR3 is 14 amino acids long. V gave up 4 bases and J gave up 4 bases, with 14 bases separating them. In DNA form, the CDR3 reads TGTGCCAGCAGCTCACGACAGGAAGGGTACGAGCAGTACTTC. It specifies CASSSRQEGYEQYF.

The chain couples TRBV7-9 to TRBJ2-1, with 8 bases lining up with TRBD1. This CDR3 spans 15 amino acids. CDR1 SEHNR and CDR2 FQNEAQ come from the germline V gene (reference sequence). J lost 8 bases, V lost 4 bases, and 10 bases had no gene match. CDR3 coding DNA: TGTGCCAGCAGCTCCGGGACAGGCATTGGGGATGAGCAGTTCTTC. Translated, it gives CASSSGTGIGDEQFF.

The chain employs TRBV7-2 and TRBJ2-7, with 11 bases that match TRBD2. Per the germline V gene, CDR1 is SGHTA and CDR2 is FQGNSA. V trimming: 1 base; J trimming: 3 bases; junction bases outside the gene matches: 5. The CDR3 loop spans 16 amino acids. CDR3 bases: TGTGCCAGCAGCTTAGACTCCGGACTAGCGGGCTACGAGCAGTACTTC. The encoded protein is CASSLDSGLAGYEQYF.

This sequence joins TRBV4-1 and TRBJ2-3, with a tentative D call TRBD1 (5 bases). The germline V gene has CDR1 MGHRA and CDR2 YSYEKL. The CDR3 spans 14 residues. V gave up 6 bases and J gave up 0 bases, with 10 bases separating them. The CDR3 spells CASRDISSTDTQYF. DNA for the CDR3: TGCGCCAGCAGGGACATTTCTAGCACAGATACGCAGTATTTT.

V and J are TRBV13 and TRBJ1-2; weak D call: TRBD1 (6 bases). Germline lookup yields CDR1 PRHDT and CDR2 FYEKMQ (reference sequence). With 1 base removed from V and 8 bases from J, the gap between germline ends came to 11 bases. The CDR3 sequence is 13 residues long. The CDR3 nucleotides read TGTGCCAGCAGCTTAGCAGGGACACACGGCTACACCTTC. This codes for CASSLAGTHGYTF.

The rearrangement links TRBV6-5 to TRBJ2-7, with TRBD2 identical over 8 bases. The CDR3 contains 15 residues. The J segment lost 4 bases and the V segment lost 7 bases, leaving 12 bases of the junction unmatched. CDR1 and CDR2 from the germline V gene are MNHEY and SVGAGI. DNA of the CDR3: TGTGCCAGCAAACGGGAGGGGACTACCATTTACGAGCAGTACTTC. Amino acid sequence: CASKREGTTIYEQYF.